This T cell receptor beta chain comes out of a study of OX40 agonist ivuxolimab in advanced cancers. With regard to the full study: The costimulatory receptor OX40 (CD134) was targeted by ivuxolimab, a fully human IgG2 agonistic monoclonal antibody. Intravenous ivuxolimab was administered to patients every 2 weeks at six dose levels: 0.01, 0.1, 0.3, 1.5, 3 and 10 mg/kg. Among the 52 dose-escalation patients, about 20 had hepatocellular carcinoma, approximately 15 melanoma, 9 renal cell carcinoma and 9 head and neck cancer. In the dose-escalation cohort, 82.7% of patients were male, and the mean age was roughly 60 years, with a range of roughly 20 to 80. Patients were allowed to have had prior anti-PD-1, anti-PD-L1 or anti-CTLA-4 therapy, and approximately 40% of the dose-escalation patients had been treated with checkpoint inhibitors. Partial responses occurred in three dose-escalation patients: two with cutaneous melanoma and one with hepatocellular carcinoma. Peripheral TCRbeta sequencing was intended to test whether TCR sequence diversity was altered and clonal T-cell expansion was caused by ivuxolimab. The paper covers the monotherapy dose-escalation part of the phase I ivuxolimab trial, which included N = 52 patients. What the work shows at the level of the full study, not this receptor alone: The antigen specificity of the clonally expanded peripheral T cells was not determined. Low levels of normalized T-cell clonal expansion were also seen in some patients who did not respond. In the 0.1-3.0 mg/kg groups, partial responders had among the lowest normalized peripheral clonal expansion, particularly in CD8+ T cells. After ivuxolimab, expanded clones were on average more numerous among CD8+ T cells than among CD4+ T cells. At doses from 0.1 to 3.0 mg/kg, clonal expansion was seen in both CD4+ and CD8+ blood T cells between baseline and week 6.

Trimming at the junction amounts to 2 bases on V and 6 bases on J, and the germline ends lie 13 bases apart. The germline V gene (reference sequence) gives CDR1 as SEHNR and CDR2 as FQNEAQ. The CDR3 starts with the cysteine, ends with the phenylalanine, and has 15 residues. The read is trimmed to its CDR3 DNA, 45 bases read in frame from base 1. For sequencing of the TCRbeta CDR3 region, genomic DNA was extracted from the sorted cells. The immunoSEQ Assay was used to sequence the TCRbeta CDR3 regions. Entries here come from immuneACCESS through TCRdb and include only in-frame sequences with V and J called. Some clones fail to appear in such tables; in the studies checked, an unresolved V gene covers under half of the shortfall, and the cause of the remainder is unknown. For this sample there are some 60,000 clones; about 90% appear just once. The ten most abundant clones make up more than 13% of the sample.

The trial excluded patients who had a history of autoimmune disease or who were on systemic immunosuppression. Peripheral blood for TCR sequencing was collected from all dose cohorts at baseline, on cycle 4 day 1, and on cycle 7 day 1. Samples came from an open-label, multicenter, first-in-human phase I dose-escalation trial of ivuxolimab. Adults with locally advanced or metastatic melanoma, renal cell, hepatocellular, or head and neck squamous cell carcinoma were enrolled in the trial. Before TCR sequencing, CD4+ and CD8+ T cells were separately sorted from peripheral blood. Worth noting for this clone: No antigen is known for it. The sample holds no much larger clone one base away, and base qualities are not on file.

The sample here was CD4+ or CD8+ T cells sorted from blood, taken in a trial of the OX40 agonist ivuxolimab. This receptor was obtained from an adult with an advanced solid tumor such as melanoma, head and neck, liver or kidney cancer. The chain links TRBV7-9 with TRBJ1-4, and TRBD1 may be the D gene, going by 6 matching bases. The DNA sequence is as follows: TGTGCCAGCAGCTTACTTGGACAGCCCCATGAAAAACTGTTTTTT. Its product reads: CASSLLGQPHEKLFF.